This T cell receptor (beta chain) was recovered during a study of T-cell reconstitution after alpha-beta-depleted transplantation in children. This clonotype was observed many times. During its preparation, the TCRbeta library received unique molecular identifiers. Via MiXCR, TCRdb re-called the PCR reads, giving one row per CDR3 protein. The table records about 270,000 distinct CDR3 sequences, roughly 9.5% of them present only once. Trimming removed 6 bases from V and 3 bases from J, with 6 bases in between. Germline CDR1 reads KGHSH; CDR2 reads LQKENI. The CDR3 length is 11 residues. This sequence originates from a human donor who donated a stem cell graft to a child with SCID. The gene calls are TRBV18 and TRBJ2-7, with D hard to call. The sequences come from PBMCs from the stem cell graft donor, collected from the stem cell graft. The CDR3 DNA follows: TGTGCCAGCTCGCCTTACTACGAGCAGTACTTC. It yields the protein CASSPYYEQYF. The full variable domain, in which reference TRBV18 and TRBJ2-7 provide the parts outside the CDR3, is NAGVMQNPRHLVRRRGQEARLRCSPMKGHSHVYWYRQLPEEGLKFMVYLQKENIIDESGMPKERFSAEFPKEGPSILRIQQVVRGDSAAYFCASSPYYEQYFGPGTRLTVT.